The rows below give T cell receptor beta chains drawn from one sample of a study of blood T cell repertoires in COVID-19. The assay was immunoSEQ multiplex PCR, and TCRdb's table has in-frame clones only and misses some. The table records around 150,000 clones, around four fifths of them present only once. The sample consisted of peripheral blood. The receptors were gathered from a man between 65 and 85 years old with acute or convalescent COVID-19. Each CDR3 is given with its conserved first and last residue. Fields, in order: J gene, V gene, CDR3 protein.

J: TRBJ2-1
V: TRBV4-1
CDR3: CASSHLGTEGRSYNEQFF

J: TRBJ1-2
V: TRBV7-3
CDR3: CASSSRDRGRARYGYTF

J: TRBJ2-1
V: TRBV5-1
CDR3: CASSLGGAANEQFF

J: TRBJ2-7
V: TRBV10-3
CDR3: CAISGLPTGGYEQYF

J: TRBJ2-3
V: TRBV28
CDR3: CASSLGTRNTQYF

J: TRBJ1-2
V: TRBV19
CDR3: CASSTQGLHYGYTF

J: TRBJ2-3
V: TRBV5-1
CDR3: CASSASSGGNTDTQYF

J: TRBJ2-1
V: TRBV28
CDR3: CASSLGGGGSYNEQFF

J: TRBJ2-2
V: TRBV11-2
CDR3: CASSSRGGFTGELFF

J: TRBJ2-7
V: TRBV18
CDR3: CASSPLVTSSYEQYF

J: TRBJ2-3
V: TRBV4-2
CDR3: CASSQVGEPDTQYF

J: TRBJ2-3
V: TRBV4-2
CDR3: CASSQDEGFGTDTQYF

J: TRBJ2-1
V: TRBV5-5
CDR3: CASIHSGRPNEQFF

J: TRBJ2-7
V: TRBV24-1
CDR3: CATSDGGAGINEQYF

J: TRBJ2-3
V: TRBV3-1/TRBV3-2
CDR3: CASSRSGTSVNTDTQYF

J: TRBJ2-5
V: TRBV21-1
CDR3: CASGLAGGPGETQYF

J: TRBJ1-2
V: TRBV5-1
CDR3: CASSFQGQGYGYTF

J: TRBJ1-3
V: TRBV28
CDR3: CATGQVSGNTIYF

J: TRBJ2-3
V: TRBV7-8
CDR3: CASSLVAGGPVDTQYF

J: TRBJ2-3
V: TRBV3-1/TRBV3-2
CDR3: CASSRMGLGDAGTDTQYF

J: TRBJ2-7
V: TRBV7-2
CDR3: CASSATRSVHEQYF

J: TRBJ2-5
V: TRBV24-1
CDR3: CATSDLRSRGETQYF

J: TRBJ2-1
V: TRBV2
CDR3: CASSEFRGSEQFF

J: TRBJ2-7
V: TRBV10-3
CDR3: CAISGGLAGEGGTYEQYF

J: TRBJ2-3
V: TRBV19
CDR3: CASSITGTGDDTQYF

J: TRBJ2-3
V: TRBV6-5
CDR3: CASSYSSVSTDTQYF

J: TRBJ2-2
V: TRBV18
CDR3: CASSPDRGQVGGELFF

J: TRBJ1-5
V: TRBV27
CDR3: CASSLRGSVGQPQHF

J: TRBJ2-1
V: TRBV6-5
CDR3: CATGGGQRGGEQFF

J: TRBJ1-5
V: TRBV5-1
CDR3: CASSPGDLSNQPQHF

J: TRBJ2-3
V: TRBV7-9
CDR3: CASSLGRGPGTDTQYF

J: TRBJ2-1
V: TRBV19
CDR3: CASSIGRIAGAHNEQFF

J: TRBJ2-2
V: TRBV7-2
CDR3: CASSSTGTSGSSTGELFF

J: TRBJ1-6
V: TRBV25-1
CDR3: CASSEQGNSPLHF

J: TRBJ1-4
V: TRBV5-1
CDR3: CASSPQPPTATNEKLFF

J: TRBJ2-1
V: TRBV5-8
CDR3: CASSADYAYNEQFF

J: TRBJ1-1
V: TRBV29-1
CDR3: CSVEGGGGTEAFF

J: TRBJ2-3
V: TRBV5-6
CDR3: CASSPRLDTQYF

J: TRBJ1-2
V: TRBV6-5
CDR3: CASSGTASPNYGYTF

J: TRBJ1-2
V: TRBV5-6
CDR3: CASSRTGRGGYTF

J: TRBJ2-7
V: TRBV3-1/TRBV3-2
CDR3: CASSPRDIPYEQYF

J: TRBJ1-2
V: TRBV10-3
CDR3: CAISESTGSRYGYTF

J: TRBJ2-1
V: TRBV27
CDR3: CASSLQDRLFF

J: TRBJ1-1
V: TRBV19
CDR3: CASSIKRRGTEAFF

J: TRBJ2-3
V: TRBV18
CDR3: CASSPARLAGGTDTQYF

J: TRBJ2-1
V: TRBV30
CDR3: CAWSVPGQGSGNEQFF

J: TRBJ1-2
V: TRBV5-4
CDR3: CASKINSGVGYTF

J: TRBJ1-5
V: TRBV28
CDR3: CASRGDRGLYQPQHF

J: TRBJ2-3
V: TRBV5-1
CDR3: CASSLRPTSGRTDTQYF

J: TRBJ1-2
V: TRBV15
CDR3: CATSRGQGARGYTF

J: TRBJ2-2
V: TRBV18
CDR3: CASSPLMGEVGELFF

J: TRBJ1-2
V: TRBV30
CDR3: CAWSLVAAPYTF

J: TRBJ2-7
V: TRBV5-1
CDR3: CASSPTGGIHEQYF

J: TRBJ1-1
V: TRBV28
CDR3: CASKSNSRAFF

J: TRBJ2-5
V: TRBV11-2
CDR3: CASSFGQRETQYF